A single T cell receptor beta chain is shown here with its context. Trimming took 0 bases from V and 0 from J; bases not matched to a gene: 8. The CDR3 has 18 residues. Germline assignment: CDR1 SGHNT and CDR2 YENEEA. Measured with immunoSEQ multiplex PCR; TCRdb has only the in-frame clones, and not every one. The profile shows some 130,000 clones, approximately 75% of them singletons. This record belongs to a study of radiation and T cells in renal cell carcinoma. This sample's time point: blood 2 weeks post-SBRT. Documented treatment: 15 Gy SBRT to primary tumor, nephrectomy 4 weeks later. The TCR comes from a woman aged 60-75 years with renal cell carcinoma. The sequences come from blood, collected from a patient whose treatment included radiotherapy and nephrectomy. This chain links TRBV11-3 with TRBJ2-1; TRBD2 aligns across 7 bases. CDR3 sequence reads: CASSLEGGTGSSYNEQFF. CDR3 sequence (DNA): TGTGCCAGCAGCTTAGAGGGGGGGACCGGAAGCTCCTACAATGAGCAGTTCTTC.